This T cell receptor (beta chain) appears in the sequencing data of a study of blood T cells in healthy people across ages. Overall study results and limits: There was no known CMV status for donors, so expanded clonotype changes were possibly confounded.

A sample-barcoded 5' primer and a J-beta primer mix were used in a second PCR of about 7 to 12 cycles. TCRdb recomputed calls from the 5' RACE reads with MiXCR, one row per CDR3 protein. The profile covers about 380,000 distinct CDR3 sequences, with 45% to 65% appearing a single time and 50% to 65% taken by the ten largest. In the case of this clonotype: Its matching antigen is unknown.

Healthy Caucasians from Russia aged about 6 to 100 served as donors. The germline V and J ends were trimmed by 3 bases and 2 bases, with 14 bases remaining between them. The CDR3 sequence is 15 residues long. Germline loops: CDR1 ENHRY, CDR2 SYGVKD. Sequenced: blood. The receptor was derived from a man aged 60 to 75 in good health. The chain joins TRBV10-3 to TRBJ2-7; D is ambiguous. This CDR3 reads CAISEDTLYAYEQYF. CDR3 sequence (DNA): TGTGCCATCAGTGAAGACACCTTGTATGCCTACGAGCAGTACTTC.